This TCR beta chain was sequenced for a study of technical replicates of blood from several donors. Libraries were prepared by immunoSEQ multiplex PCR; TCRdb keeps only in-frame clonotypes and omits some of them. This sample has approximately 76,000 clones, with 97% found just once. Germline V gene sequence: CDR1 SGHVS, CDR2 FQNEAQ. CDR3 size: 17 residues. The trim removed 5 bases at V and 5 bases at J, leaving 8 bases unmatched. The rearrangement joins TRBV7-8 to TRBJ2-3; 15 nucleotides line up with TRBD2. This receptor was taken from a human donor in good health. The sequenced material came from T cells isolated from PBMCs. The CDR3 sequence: CASSLGTSGGIIDTQYF. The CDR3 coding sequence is TGTGCCAGCAGCCTGGGGACTAGCGGGGGGATTATAGATACGCAGTATTTT.